These 17 T cell receptor beta chains came from one sample sequenced in a study of cytomegalovirus exposure and HLA in healthy donors. Clones were sequenced by immunoSEQ multiplex PCR, and TCRdb holds only the in-frame ones, with some missing. The data show approximately 160,000 clones, approximately 96% seen once. Sequencing used PBMCs. The receptors shown here come from a young woman in good health and CMV-seronegative.

The count of this clone is one. V and J are TRBV11-2 and TRBJ1-5, with 10 bases identical to TRBD1. Germline V gene sequence: CDR1 SGHAT, CDR2 FQNNGV. The V and J ends lost 0 bases and 0 bases, in that order; junction bases with no gene match: 8. The CDR3 has 19 amino acids. CDR3 loop: CASSLEGKDRGDSNQPQHF. As DNA, the CDR3 is TGTGCCAGCAGCTTAGAGGGTAAGGACAGGGGGGATAGCAATCAGCCCCAGCATTTT.

The rearrangement links TRBV9 to TRBJ2-7, with D unclear. Looked up from germline, CDR1 is SGDLS and CDR2 is YYNGEE. The germline V and J ends were trimmed by 0 bases and 0 bases, with 10 bases remaining between them. CDR3 length equals 15 residues. In DNA, the CDR3 is TGTGCCAGCAGCGTAGAAGTCGGTTTCTCCTACGAGCAGTACTTC. Translated: CASSVEVGFSYEQYF.

The gene calls are TRBV7-9 and TRBJ2-5, with D perhaps matching TRBD1 (5 bases). The CDR3 length is 14 residues. Trimming pared 5 bases from V and 1 base from J, leaving 11 bases between. Germline V gene sequence: CDR1 SEHNR, CDR2 FQNEAQ (reference sequence). In nucleotides, the CDR3 is TGTGCCAGCAGCACCGACAGCGCCCAAGAGACCCAGTACTTC. Translation gives CASSTDSAQETQYF.

This rearrangement joins TRBV6-5 to TRBJ2-7; D is possibly TRBD2 (6 bases). Germline lookup yields CDR1 MNHEY and CDR2 SVGAGI. The CDR3 consists of 14 residues. Trimming removed 2 bases at V and 6 bases at J, with 14 bases between. CDR3 protein: CASSYGGTFTEQYF. DNA of the CDR3: TGTGCCAGCAGTTACGGGGGGACCTTTACCGAGCAGTACTTC.

This chain links TRBV5-1 with TRBJ2-5, with 9 nucleotides matching TRBD2. J lost 3 bases, V lost 0 bases, and 3 bases had no gene match. The CDR3 consists of 15 residues. CDR1 is SGHRS and CDR2 is YFSETQ in the germline V gene. The CDR3 region has the DNA TGCGCCAGCAGCTTGGTTGTAGCGGGAGAAGAGACCCAGTACTTC. It specifies CASSLVVAGEETQYF.

The rearrangement links TRBV7-2 to TRBJ2-7; TRBD2 matches at 12 bases. With 6 bases clipped from V and 7 bases from J, the junction kept 7 bases outside the gene matches. The CDR3 extends over 14 amino acids. Germline V gene sequence: CDR1 SGHTA, CDR2 FQGNSA. CDR3 residues: CASSRGLAGYEQYF. The CDR3 DNA reads TGTGCCAGCAGTCGTGGACTAGCGGGGTATGAGCAGTACTTC.

The chain joins TRBV9 to TRBJ1-1; a possible D gene is TRBD1 (5 bases). Trimming took 0 bases from V and 3 from J, leaving 21 bases between them. CDR1 and CDR2 from the germline V gene are SGDLS and YYNGEE. This CDR3 has 18 residues. The CDR3 DNA sequence: TGTGCCAGCAGCGTAGGAGGTAGGGCAGGTGGAGGGGACACTGAAGCTTTCTTT. It specifies CASSVGGRAGGGDTEAFF.

The chain has TRBV4-1 and TRBJ2-7; 10 nucleotides align to TRBD2. CDR3 length: 17 residues. The junction had 8 bases not matched to a gene; V was cut back by 0 bases and J by 3 bases. Germline lookup yields CDR1 MGHRA and CDR2 YSYEKL. The CDR3: CASSQDPDLAGGYEQYF. The CDR3 nucleotides are TGCGCCAGCAGCCAAGATCCCGATTTAGCGGGGGGCTACGAGCAGTACTTC.

V is TRBV5-1 and J is TRBJ1-4; 8 nucleotides align to TRBD1. The germline gives CDR1 SGHRS, CDR2 YFSETQ. This CDR3 is 15 amino acids long. The V and J ends lost 7 bases and 2 bases, in that order; junction bases with no gene match: 7. The CDR3 DNA sequence: TGCGCCAGCGGACAGGGTTTTGGGACTAATGAAAAACTGTTTTTT. Translated, it gives CASGQGFGTNEKLFF.

CDR3 in amino acids: CASSFLGTGASPLHF. DNA for the CDR3: TGTGCCAGCAGCTTTTTGGGCACAGGGGCTTCACCCCTCCACTTT. This chain links TRBV7-9 with TRBJ1-6; 7 bases line up with TRBD1. V lost 3 bases, J lost 9 bases, and 8 bases stayed unmatched. CDR3 length: 15 amino acids. CDR1 SEHNR and CDR2 FQNEAQ come from the germline V gene (reference sequence).

The chain has TRBV10-3 and TRBJ2-3; 9 positions match TRBD2. The CDR3 is 14 residues long. V lost 8 bases to trimming and J lost 2 bases; unmatched junction nucleotides: 5. Germline loops: CDR1 ENHRY, CDR2 SYGVKD. The CDR3 DNA reads as TGTGCCATCGCCCTAGCGGGGAACACAGATACGCAGTATTTT. Translating gives CAIALAGNTDTQYF.

The rearrangement links TRBV6-5 to TRBJ1-1; no firm D call. V was pared by 0 bases and J by 3 bases, with 11 bases between. Germline assignment: CDR1 MNHEY and CDR2 SVGAGI. CDR3 length equals 15 residues. The CDR3 spells CASSYSDSRHTEAFF. The CDR3, as DNA: TGTGCCAGCAGTTACTCAGACTCGCGGCACACTGAAGCTTTCTTT.

This clone was found once. This chain connects TRBV14 to TRBJ1-6, with D unclear. CDR3 length equals 15 residues. Trimming cost V 4 bases and J 7 bases, with 14 bases left between them. Germline assignment: CDR1 SGHDN and CDR2 FVKESK. For the CDR3, the DNA is TGTGCCAGCAGCCTGGCCAGCCTAGGAAATTCACCCCTCCACTTT. It yields the protein CASSLASLGNSPLHF.

CDR3 protein: CASSLGVNRADETQYF. CDR3 DNA: TGTGCCAGCAGCCTCGGGGTGAACCGGGCAGATGAGACCCAGTACTTC. This rearrangement joins TRBV11-3 to TRBJ2-5; TRBD2 is a possible D gene (5 bases). V was trimmed by 5 bases and J by 5 bases, leaving 21 bases between them. The CDR3 length is 16 residues. CDR1 and CDR2 (germline): SGHNT, YENEEA.

This clone was recorded once. In DNA form, the CDR3 reads TGTGCCAGCAGTGCATCGGGGGTGTGGGAGACCCAGTACTTC. As protein: CASSASGVWETQYF. The chain employs TRBV9 and TRBJ2-5; D may be TRBD2 (6 bases). Per the germline V gene, CDR1 is SGDLS and CDR2 is YYNGEE. Trimming removed 5 bases at V and 5 bases at J, with 16 bases between. This CDR3 is 14 amino acids long. The full variable domain, completed using reference TRBV9 and TRBJ2-5, is DSGVTQTPKHLITATGQRVTLRCSPRSGDLSVYWYQQSLDQGLQFLIQYYNGEERAKGNILERFSAQQFPDLHSELNLSSLELGDSALYFCASSASGVWETQYFGPGTRLLVL.

In this sample, this clone turned up once. The gene calls are TRBV7-9 and TRBJ1-2; D is possibly TRBD1 (5 bases). This CDR3 has 13 residues. The V end was cut by 7 bases, the J end by 2 bases, with 11 bases between. The germline CDR1 and CDR2 sequences are SEHNR and FQNEAQ (reference sequence). DNA of the CDR3: TGTGCCAGCACCAAACAGGAAAACTATGGCTACACCTTC. Translation gives CASTKQENYGYTF.

The chain couples TRBV6-5 to TRBJ1-1; D might be TRBD1 (5 bases). Germline CDR1 is MNHEY and CDR2 is SVGAGI. V shed 5 bases and J shed 5 bases, with 15 bases lying between them. The CDR3 is made up of 14 amino acids. CDR3 protein: CASSRTGGRTEAFF. In nucleotides, the CDR3 is TGTGCCAGCAGTCGGACCGGGGGGAGAACTGAAGCTTTCTTT.